Below, one T cell receptor beta chain is given with its context. The CDR3 is made up of 15 amino acids. V gave up 5 bases and J gave up 7 bases; unmatched junction bases: 5. Germline V CDR1 and CDR2: SGHRS, YFSETQ. The sample belongs to a study of control samples from healthy donors and cancer patients. The data were produced by immunoSEQ multiplex PCR, yet TCRdb's version contains in-frame clones alone and is incomplete. Altogether 140,000 to 150,000 clones are present, over 85% being singletons, with the ten largest covering 5.8%. Sample: blood. This sequence originates from a man between 18 and 29 years old in good health. This rearrangement joins TRBV5-1 to TRBJ2-1; 14 nucleotides agree with TRBD2. This CDR3 reads CASSQTSGGANEQFF. The CDR3 DNA is TGCGCCAGCAGTCAGACTAGCGGGGGGGCAAATGAGCAGTTCTTC.